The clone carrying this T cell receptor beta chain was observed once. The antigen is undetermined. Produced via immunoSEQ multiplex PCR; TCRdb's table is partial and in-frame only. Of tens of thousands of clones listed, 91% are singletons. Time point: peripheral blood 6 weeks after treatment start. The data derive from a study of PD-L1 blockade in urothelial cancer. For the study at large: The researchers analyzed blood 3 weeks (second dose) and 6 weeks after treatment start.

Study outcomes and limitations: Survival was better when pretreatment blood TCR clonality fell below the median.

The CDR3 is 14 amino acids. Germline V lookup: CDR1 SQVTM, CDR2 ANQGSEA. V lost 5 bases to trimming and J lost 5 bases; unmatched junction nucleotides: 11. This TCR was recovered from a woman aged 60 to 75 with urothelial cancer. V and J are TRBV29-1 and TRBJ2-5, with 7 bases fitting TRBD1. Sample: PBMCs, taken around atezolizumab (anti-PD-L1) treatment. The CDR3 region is CSVSTTGAVETQYF. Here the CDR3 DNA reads TGCAGCGTTTCAACTACAGGGGCGGTCGAGACCCAGTACTTC.